These 21 T cell receptor beta chains were all obtained from the same sample, sequenced in a study of cytomegalovirus exposure and HLA in healthy donors. The primer mix had 60 Vbeta and 13 Jbeta primers. Clones were read by immunoSEQ multiplex PCR, and TCRdb kept only the in-frame ones, dropping some. The profile shows under 110,000 clones, approximately 82% of them singletons. The sample was PBMCs. These receptors were taken from a man aged 40-49 years in good health and CMV-seronegative.

The J gene is TRBJ1-1, the V gene TRBV19, with a weak D call TRBD1 (6 bases). Deletions cut 6 bases from V and 3 bases from J, with 11 bases between. The CDR3 spans 13 residues. Germline V gene sequence: CDR1 LNHDA, CDR2 SQIVND (reference sequence). CDR3 DNA: TGTGCCAGTAGAGGCCCAGGGGACACTGAAGCTTTCTTT. It translates to CASRGPGDTEAFF. Together with reference TRBV19 and TRBJ1-1, the CDR3 gives the full variable domain: DGGITQSPKYLFRKEGQNVTLSCEQNLNHDAMYWYRQDPGQGLRLIYYSQIVNDFQKGDIAEGYSVSREKKESFPLTVTSAQKNPTAFYLCASRGPGDTEAFFGQGTRLTVV.

This clone was seen only once. The V and J genes are TRBV7-2 and TRBJ2-6, with no clear D. The CDR3 is 14 residues long. Germline-derived CDR1 and CDR2 are SGHTA and FQGNSA. Trimming cost V 3 bases and J 12 bases, with 15 bases left between them. The CDR3 DNA sequence: TGTGCCAGCAGCTTGGTTGAATTAAAGCCCGTCCTGACTTTC. Its protein product is CASSLVELKPVLTF.

This clone appeared a single time. V gene TRBV6-5 combines with J gene TRBJ2-5, with 9 nucleotides matching TRBD1. Germline V gene data show CDR1 as MNHEY and CDR2 as SVGAGI. With 8 bases clipped from V and 2 bases from J, the junction kept 3 bases outside the gene matches. The CDR3 consists of 13 residues. Here the CDR3 reads CASGQGMQETQYF. The DNA for the CDR3 is TGTGCCAGCGGACAGGGGATGCAAGAGACCCAGTACTTC.

This chain uses TRBV7-7 with TRBJ1-2; 8 bases are shared with TRBD1. The V gene's germline CDR1 is SSHAT and CDR2 FNYEAQ (reference sequence). J lost 3 bases, V lost 5 bases, and 8 bases had no gene match. CDR3 length: 15 residues. CDR3 sequence reads: CASSPAPTGDYGYTF. In DNA, the CDR3 is TGTGCCAGCAGCCCTGCCCCGACAGGGGACTATGGCTACACCTTC.

V is TRBV10-1 and J is TRBJ2-7, with TRBD2 as a possible D gene (6 bases). CDR3 length: 13 amino acids. CDR1 and CDR2 (germline): WNHNN, SYGVQD (reference sequence). V gave up 3 bases and J gave up 4 bases, with 10 bases separating them. The CDR3 coding sequence is TGCGCCAGCAGTGATAGTGCGGGGTACGAGCAGTACTTC. Protein: CASSDSAGYEQYF.

The chain combines TRBV6-5 with TRBJ2-1, with 7 bases lining up with TRBD1. With 2 bases clipped from V and 6 bases from J, the junction kept 7 bases outside the gene matches. CDR3 size: 15 residues. Germline CDR1 is MNHEY and CDR2 is SVGAGI. CDR3 in amino acids: CASSYTRGLGNEQFF. The CDR3 bases are TGTGCCAGCAGTTACACCAGGGGGTTGGGCAATGAGCAGTTCTTC.

The sample holds one count of this clone. This chain joins TRBV5-1 and TRBJ1-1, with D hard to call. The CDR3 covers 15 residues. V lost 2 bases and J 1 base, leaving 12 bases between the germline ends. In germline, CDR1 is SGHRS, CDR2 YFSETQ. The CDR3: CASSLSRGGNTEAFF. The CDR3 nucleotides read TGCGCCAGCAGCTTATCTCGGGGTGGGAACACTGAAGCTTTCTTT.

The genes are TRBV2 and TRBJ1-2; weak D call: TRBD1 (6 bases). The length of the CDR3 is 12 residues. The V gene lost 6 bases and the J gene lost 6 bases, with 11 bases spanning the gap. Germline values: CDR1 SNHLY, CDR2 FYNNEI. The CDR3 bases are TGTGCCAGCAGGGTTACAGGGAATGGCTACACCTTC. Translated: CASRVTGNGYTF.

The sample holds a few counts of this clone. The junction departs from germline at one end; a sequencing error may be responsible. Within the sample, other DNA sequences also encode this same CDR3. The chain recombines TRBV4-1 with TRBJ2-7; 12 bases map to TRBD2. The CDR3 is made up of 16 amino acids. CDR1 and CDR2 from the germline V gene are MGHRA and YSYEKL. The CDR3 sequence: CASSQDETSGGHEQYF. The CDR3 DNA reads TGTGCCAGCAGCCAAGATGAGACTAGCGGGGGTCACGAGCAGTACTTC.

This rearrangement joins TRBV5-1 to TRBJ2-3; 8 bases map to TRBD2. The J segment lost 0 bases and the V segment lost 2 bases, leaving 2 bases of the junction unmatched. CDR1 is SGHRS and CDR2 is YFSETQ in the germline V gene. This CDR3 region has 15 residues. CDR3 sequence (DNA): TGCGCCAGCAGCTTAGCGGGGGCTAGCACAGATACGCAGTATTTT. It encodes CASSLAGASTDTQYF.

The chain uses TRBV19 and TRBJ1-2; D gene ambiguous. Germline CDR1 is LNHDA and CDR2 is SQIVND (reference sequence). CDR3 length: 16 residues. Trimming pared 3 bases from V and 0 bases from J, leaving 14 bases between. The CDR3 protein is CASSIFPSPTNYGYTF. The CDR3 DNA reads TGTGCCAGTAGTATTTTCCCTTCCCCTACTAACTATGGCTACACCTTC.

The chain uses TRBV2 and TRBJ2-7; D is perhaps TRBD2 (5 bases). V lost 9 bases, J lost 9 bases, and 27 bases lay in between. CDR1 is SNHLY, CDR2 FYNNEI, per germline. The CDR3 is made up of 15 amino acids. CDR3 sequence (DNA): TGTGCCAGTAGAGACGACTACCGGAGCGATCGGTTGCAGTACTTC. This codes for CASRDDYRSDRLQYF. The complete variable domain, with remaining parts taken from reference TRBV2 and TRBJ2-7, reads EPEVTQTPSHQVTQMGQEVILRCVPISNHLYFYWYRQILGQKVEFLVSFYNNEISEKSEIFDDQFSVERPDGSNFTLKIRSTKLEDSAMYFCASRDDYRSDRLQYFGPGTRLTVT.

V usage is TRBV14 and J usage is TRBJ1-2, with D tentatively TRBD1 (5 bases). Germline V gene data show CDR1 as SGHDN and CDR2 as FVKESK. CDR3 length equals 13 residues. V shed 4 bases and J shed 8 bases, with 14 bases lying between them. The CDR3, as DNA: TGTGCCAGCAGCCCGCGTAGGGGATCGGGCTACACCTTC. Protein sequence: CASSPRRGSGYTF. Full variable domain (missing parts from reference TRBV14 and TRBJ1-2): EAGVTQFPSHSVIEKGQTVTLRCDPISGHDNLYWYRRVMGKEIKFLLHFVKESKQDESGMPNNRFLAERTGGTYSTLKVQPAELEDSGVYFCASSPRRGSGYTFGSGTRLTVV.

This clone was seen once. The chain is built from TRBV5-6 and TRBJ2-3, with 7 nucleotides matching TRBD2. The CDR3 totals 14 residues. V shed 2 bases, J shed 1 base, and the junction held 1 base outside the gene matches. Per germline, CDR1 SGHDT and CDR2 YYEEEE. For the CDR3, the DNA is TGTGCCAGCAGCTTCCGGGGGGGCACAGATACGCAGTATTTT. Protein: CASSFRGGTDTQYF.

The V call is TRBV5-1, the J call TRBJ2-1; TRBD2 might be the D (5 bases). The CDR3 consists of 14 residues. Germline V gene data show CDR1 as SGHRS and CDR2 as YFSETQ. V was shortened by 8 bases and J by 6 bases, with 18 bases between the two germline ends. Here the CDR3 reads CASLPLTGSNEQFF. DNA for the CDR3: TGCGCCAGTCTCCCCCTAACGGGGTCCAATGAGCAGTTCTTC.

This chain uses TRBV5-1 with TRBJ1-1; 10 bases are shared with TRBD1. The CDR3 has 15 amino acids. Germline V lookup: CDR1 SGHRS, CDR2 YFSETQ. Trimming took 1 base from V and 3 from J; bases not matched to a gene: 3. CDR3 in DNA: TGCGCCAGCAGCTTGTCCGGGACAGGGGACACTGAAGCTTTCTTT. Encoded protein: CASSLSGTGDTEAFF.

This sequence joins TRBV11-2 and TRBJ2-3; a possible D gene is TRBD1 (7 bases). Between the trimmed V and J ends, which lost 8 bases and 4 bases, there was a span of 19 bases. CDR3 length: 15 residues. CDR1 is SGHAT, CDR2 FQNNGV, per germline. The CDR3, as DNA: TGTGCCAGCGCGGGGAACAGGGGCGTTGCAGATACGCAGTATTTT. Its protein is CASAGNRGVADTQYF.

The V call is TRBV19, the J call TRBJ2-3; D perhaps matches TRBD1 (5 bases). Germline V gene lookup returns CDR1 LNHDA and CDR2 SQIVND (reference sequence). The CDR3 is made up of 16 amino acids. Trimming left V 5 bases short and J 5 bases short, with 20 bases between. CDR3 nucleotides: TGTGCCAGTAGTCCGGGCAGGGTGTCCCTTGGAGATACGCAGTATTTT. It encodes CASSPGRVSLGDTQYF. Full variable domain (rest looked up from reference TRBV19 and TRBJ2-3): DGGITQSPKYLFRKEGQNVTLSCEQNLNHDAMYWYRQDPGQGLRLIYYSQIVNDFQKGDIAEGYSVSREKKESFPLTVTSAQKNPTAFYLCASSPGRVSLGDTQYFGPGTRLTVL.

V usage is TRBV5-4 and J usage is TRBJ2-5; TRBD2 is a possible D gene (6 bases). This CDR3 is 15 amino acids long. Trimming took off 2 bases at V and 5 bases at J, with 16 bases between the two ends. Germline CDR1 SGHNT, CDR2 YYREEE (reference sequence). In DNA form, the CDR3 reads TGTGCCAGCAGCTTCGGAGGGGCGGAGGCGGAGACCCAGTACTTC. This translates into CASSFGGAEAETQYF.

This chain connects TRBV4-2 to TRBJ2-3, with 8 bases matching TRBD2. J was trimmed by 5 bases and V by 0 bases; bases with no gene match: 13. The length of the CDR3 is 18 residues. The germline V gene has CDR1 LGHNA and CDR2 YNFKEQ. CDR3 in amino acids: CASSQEIPSGGWEDTQYF. The CDR3 DNA follows: TGTGCCAGCAGCCAAGAAATCCCAAGCGGGGGCTGGGAAGATACGCAGTATTTT.

The chain has TRBV7-8 and TRBJ2-7; D unresolved. Germline V CDR1 and CDR2: SGHVS, FQNEAQ. The CDR3 loop spans 14 amino acids. V lost 4 bases to trimming and J lost 3 bases, with 13 bases between them. CDR3 DNA sequence: TGTGCCAGCAGCTACACGACACCGATCTACGAGCAGTACTTC. This translates into CASSYTTPIYEQYF.